Listed here is a single T cell receptor beta chain. Time point noted: sample taken at primary tumor resection. No cells were sorted before sequencing. The whole RNA sequenced was extracted from tumor, nontumor lung or frozen PBMC. TCRdb called the 5' RACE reads again in MiXCR, with one record for every CDR3 protein. The sample holds about 82,000 distinct CDR3 sequences, around an eighth seen once. The data derive from a study of spatial heterogeneity in lung cancer. Looked up from germline, CDR1 is SGDLS and CDR2 is YYNGEE. V lost 0 bases and J 1 base, leaving 8 bases between the germline ends. The CDR3 contains 14 residues.

The V gene is TRBV9, the J gene TRBJ2-7; D gene unclear. Here the sequenced sample was PBMCs, taken at surgery. The TCR was taken from a male donor with early-stage non-small cell lung cancer. The CDR3 reads CASSVASDSYEQYF. The CDR3 DNA sequence: TGTGCCAGCAGCGTAGCGTCCGATTCCTACGAGCAGTACTTC.